These 28 T cell receptor beta chains were all obtained from the same sample, sequenced in a study of cytomegalovirus exposure and HLA in healthy donors. The PCR made use of 60 Vbeta and 13 Jbeta primers. Sequenced by immunoSEQ multiplex PCR; TCRdb stores in-frame clones only, minus some. The sample records approximately 150,000 clones, about 76% being singletons. The sample consisted of PBMCs. The receptors were sampled from a woman aged 40-49 years in good health and CMV-seropositive.

The chain uses TRBV27 and TRBJ2-3; D is unresolved. The CDR3 runs to 12 residues. CDR1 and CDR2 (germline): MNHEY, SMNVEV (reference sequence). Trimming stripped 10 bases from V and 5 bases from J, with 13 bases between. DNA of the CDR3: TGTGCCACCGTATCGTCGGGAGATACGCAGTATTTT. Protein sequence: CATVSSGDTQYF.

The rearrangement links TRBV2 to TRBJ1-2, with TRBD1 as a possible D gene (6 bases). Trimming took off 5 bases at V and 5 bases at J, with 12 bases between the two ends. Germline V lookup: CDR1 SNHLY, CDR2 FYNNEI. This CDR3 spans 13 amino acids. As DNA, the CDR3 is TGTGCCAGCAGTATAACAGGGATTTATGGCTACACCTTC. It is translated as CASSITGIYGYTF.

CDR3 DNA sequence: TGTGCCAGTCTGGGACAGCCCTCTTACGAGCAGTACTTC. Translated: CASLGQPSYEQYF. The chain recombines TRBV2 with TRBJ2-7, with TRBD1 matching over 7 bases. CDR1 is SNHLY and CDR2 is FYNNEI in the germline V gene. Trimming at V came to 9 bases and at J to 4 bases, leaving 9 bases not matched to a gene. The CDR3 is 13 residues long. Full variable domain (outside the CDR3, taken from reference TRBV2 and TRBJ2-7): EPEVTQTPSHQVTQMGQEVILRCVPISNHLYFYWYRQILGQKVEFLVSFYNNEISEKSEIFDDQFSVERPDGSNFTLKIRSTKLEDSAMYFCASLGQPSYEQYFGPGTRLTVT.

This chain connects TRBV25-1 to TRBJ1-1; the D gene is possibly TRBD1 (5 bases). CDR3 length: 15 amino acids. V was pared by 2 bases and J by 3 bases, with 13 bases between. The germline CDR1 and CDR2 sequences are MGHDK and SYGVNS. Here the CDR3 reads CASSEASTGDTEAFF. In DNA form, the CDR3 reads TGTGCCAGCAGTGAAGCTTCAACAGGTGACACTGAAGCTTTCTTT.

This rearrangement joins TRBV7-2 to TRBJ2-5, with D tentatively TRBD2 (5 bases). The CDR3 is 13 residues long. CDR1 SGHTA and CDR2 FQGNSA come from the germline V gene. With 4 bases removed from V and 1 base from J, the gap between germline ends came to 7 bases. The CDR3: CASSSGLQETQYF. CDR3 coding DNA: TGTGCCAGCAGCTCTGGACTCCAAGAGACCCAGTACTTC. Full variable domain (remainder filled in from reference TRBV7-2 and TRBJ2-5): GAGVSQSPSNKVTEKGKDVELRCDPISGHTALYWYRQSLGQGLEFLIYFQGNSAPDKSGLPSDRFSAERTGGSVSTLTIQRTQQEDSAVYLCASSSGLQETQYFGPGTRLLVL.

The V gene is TRBV7-7, the J gene TRBJ2-1; 14 bases map to TRBD2. Germline V gene data show CDR1 as SSHAT and CDR2 as FNYEAQ (reference sequence). The length of the CDR3 is 17 residues. J lost 9 bases, V lost 5 bases, and 12 bases had no gene match. In nucleotides, the CDR3 is TGTGCCAGCAGCCAATCCGGGACTAGCGGGGGCCACGGTGAGCAGTTCTTC. Translation: CASSQSGTSGGHGEQFF.

The CDR3 region has the DNA TGTGCCAGTAACAGGGACAGGGGCAGAACTGGGGCCAACGTCCTGACTTTC. Encoded protein: CASNRDRGRTGANVLTF. The chain links TRBV19 to TRBJ2-6; TRBD1 matches 10 bases. V was clipped by 7 bases and J by 2 bases; unmatched bases: 8. This CDR3 spans 17 amino acids. Germline assignment: CDR1 LNHDA and CDR2 SQIVND (reference sequence). Based on the CDR3 plus reference TRBV19 and TRBJ2-6, the full variable domain is DGGITQSPKYLFRKEGQNVTLSCEQNLNHDAMYWYRQDPGQGLRLIYYSQIVNDFQKGDIAEGYSVSREKKESFPLTVTSAQKNPTAFYLCASNRDRGRTGANVLTFGAGSRLTVL.

Worth noting for this clone: One end of the junction fails to match germline, which may point to a read error. The CDR3 protein is CASSPPGLHLF. As DNA, the CDR3 is TGTGCCAGCAGCCCACCGGGACTACACCTCTTC. The rearrangement joins TRBV27 to TRBJ2-1; TRBD2 matches 7 bases. This CDR3 has 11 amino acids. The germline gives CDR1 MNHEY, CDR2 SMNVEV (reference sequence).

The gene calls are TRBV6-5 and TRBJ1-4; TRBD1 is a possible D gene (5 bases). Germline V gives CDR1 MNHEY, CDR2 SVGAGI. The CDR3 is 14 residues long. Trimming took 6 bases from V and 8 from J, leaving 16 bases between them. The chain's CDR3 is CASSPGGSGEKLFF. CDR3 nucleotides: TGTGCCAGCAGCCCTGGGGGGAGCGGGGAAAAACTGTTTTTT.

This clone occurred once. The genes are TRBV2 and TRBJ1-1, with a tentative D call TRBD1 (6 bases). Germline CDR1 is SNHLY and CDR2 is FYNNEI. The CDR3 runs 13 residues. V was clipped by 7 bases and J by 5 bases, with 14 bases between them. CDR3 sequence (DNA): TGTGCCAGCATTGGGGGGAGGGGGACTGAAGCTTTCTTT. Amino acid sequence: CASIGGRGTEAFF.

J is TRBJ2-5 and V is TRBV6-1; 8 bases fit TRBD1. V was clipped by 6 bases and J by 7 bases; unmatched bases: 7. This CDR3 is built from 13 residues. Germline lookup yields CDR1 MNHNS and CDR2 SASEGT. The CDR3, as DNA: TGTGCCAGCAGCTCGACAGGGGCTCTGACCCAGTACTTC. Translation gives CASSSTGALTQYF.

The J gene is TRBJ1-2, the V gene TRBV7-2; possible D gene TRBD1, 6 bases. The CDR3 spans 14 residues. Trimming cost V 5 bases and J 6 bases, with 16 bases left between them. CDR1 SGHTA and CDR2 FQGNSA come from the germline V gene. The DNA for the CDR3 is TGTGCCAGCAGCGCCCCAGGGGACGTAGATGGCTACACCTTC. As protein: CASSAPGDVDGYTF.

About this clone: The same CDR3 also results from other DNA sequences found in this sample. The rearrangement links TRBV18 to TRBJ1-2, with D unresolved. The CDR3 contains 13 residues. V was pared by 0 bases and J by 5 bases, with 7 bases between. The germline CDR1 and CDR2 sequences are KGHSH and LQKENI. The CDR3 loop reads CASSPPTVYGYTF. Here the CDR3 DNA reads TGTGCCAGCTCACCACCAACTGTTTATGGCTACACCTTC. Based on the CDR3 plus reference TRBV18 and TRBJ1-2, the full variable domain is NAGVMQNPRHLVRRRGQEARLRCSPMKGHSHVYWYRQLPEEGLKFMVYLQKENIIDESGMPKERFSAEFPKEGPSILRIQQVVRGDSAAYFCASSPPTVYGYTFGSGTRLTVV.

This clone is a singleton in its sample. The gene calls are TRBV15 and TRBJ2-4, with 8 bases matching TRBD1. J gave up 8 bases and V 0 bases, and 12 bases lay outside the gene matches. Germline values: CDR1 LNHNV, CDR2 YYDKDF (reference sequence). The CDR3 spans 17 residues. CDR3 region: CATSRDQGARVRDIQYF. In DNA form, the CDR3 reads TGTGCCACCAGCAGAGATCAGGGGGCAAGGGTCAGGGACATTCAGTACTTC.

DNA of the CDR3: TGCGCCAGCAGCTTGGTGCGGCAGGGTGACACTGAAGCTTTCTTT. It yields the protein CASSLVRQGDTEAFF. The chain uses TRBV5-1 and TRBJ1-1; a weak D match, TRBD1 (5 bases). In germline, CDR1 is SGHRS, CDR2 YFSETQ. The ends were cut back, 0 bases at V and 3 bases at J, with 12 bases in the middle. The CDR3 loop spans 15 amino acids. The complete variable domain, with remaining parts taken from reference TRBV5-1 and TRBJ1-1, reads KAGVTQTPRYLIKTRGQQVTLSCSPISGHRSVSWYQQTPGQGLQFLFEYFSETQRNKGNFPGRFSGRQFSNSRSEMNVSTLELGDSALYLCASSLVRQGDTEAFFGQGTRLTVV.

This chain joins TRBV6-5 and TRBJ2-5; 9 bases line up with TRBD2. The J call may not be correct, given that the DNA end is closer to TRBJ2-7. Germline CDR1 reads MNHEY; CDR2 reads SVGAGI. The CDR3 totals 15 residues. The CDR3 coding sequence is TGTGCCAGCAGTTACAGTAGCGGGAGCCCCTACGAGCAGTACTTC. Translating gives CASSYSSGSPYEQYF.

The chain is built from TRBV30 and TRBJ2-1; 8 nucleotides match TRBD2. This CDR3 contains 13 residues. Germline CDR1 is GTSNPN and CDR2 is SVGIG (reference sequence). V lost 3 bases and J lost 10; bases outside the gene matches: 8. For the CDR3, the DNA is TGTGCCTGGAGACTAACACGACTAGCGGAGCAGTTCTTC. It specifies CAWRLTRLAEQFF.

The CDR3 coding sequence is TGTGCCAGCAGCTTAGGGTGGGCGGAGACCCAGTACTTC. It yields the protein CASSLGWAETQYF. The chain uses TRBV7-2 and TRBJ2-5; D not certain. Germline V gene lookup returns CDR1 SGHTA and CDR2 FQGNSA. The CDR3 consists of 13 residues. V lost 1 base and J 5 bases, leaving 8 bases between the germline ends.

The rearrangement uses TRBV5-4 and TRBJ2-1, with 8 bases lining up with TRBD2. The V and J ends lost 6 bases and 2 bases, in that order; junction bases with no gene match: 10. Per germline, CDR1 SGHNT and CDR2 YYREEE (reference sequence). CDR3 length: 16 residues. In DNA form, the CDR3 reads TGTGCCAGCAACAAGGGGCTAGCGGGTACCTACAATGAGCAGTTCTTC. It encodes CASNKGLAGTYNEQFF.

As concerns this clone: Being one base from a much bigger clone, this may be a read error. The chain couples TRBV5-8 to TRBJ1-1; TRBD1 matches 7 bases. From germline, CDR1 is SGHTS and CDR2 YDEGEE. V shed 3 bases and J 1 base; nucleotides not matched to a gene: 3. The CDR3 extends over 14 amino acids. The CDR3 nucleotides read TGTGCCAGCAGCTCGGGACAGAGGAACACTGAAGCTTTCTTT. This codes for CASSSGQRNTEAFF.

This chain connects TRBV7-2 to TRBJ2-1; 11 nucleotides match TRBD2. Germline values: CDR1 SGHTA, CDR2 FQGNSA. CDR3 size: 16 residues. V trimming: 0 bases; J trimming: 12 bases; junction bases outside the gene matches: 10. The CDR3 loop reads CASSLALAGGNLMQFF. CDR3 nucleotide sequence: TGTGCCAGCAGCTTAGCGTTAGCGGGAGGGAACCTCATGCAGTTCTTC. Full variable domain (remainder filled in from reference TRBV7-2 and TRBJ2-1): GAGVSQSPSNKVTEKGKDVELRCDPISGHTALYWYRQSLGQGLEFLIYFQGNSAPDKSGLPSDRFSAERTGGSVSTLTIQRTQQEDSAVYLCASSLALAGGNLMQFFGPGTRLTVL.

V is TRBV9 and J is TRBJ2-3; D perhaps matches TRBD2 (6 bases). Germline CDR1 is SGDLS and CDR2 is YYNGEE. The germline V and J ends were trimmed by 4 bases and 5 bases, with 11 bases remaining between them. This CDR3 spans 13 amino acids. The CDR3 region is CASSPTTRDTQYF. CDR3 coding DNA: TGTGCCAGCAGCCCGACGACTAGAGATACGCAGTATTTT.

This chain uses TRBV19 with TRBJ2-5, with 9 bases matching TRBD2. From germline, CDR1 is LNHDA and CDR2 SQIVND (reference sequence). The CDR3 has 14 amino acids. The trim removed 5 bases at V and 4 bases at J, leaving 5 bases unmatched. The CDR3 here is CASSAGGGAETQYF. In DNA, the CDR3 is TGTGCCAGTAGTGCGGGCGGGGGGGCAGAGACCCAGTACTTC. The variable domain in full, completed from reference TRBV19 and TRBJ2-5, reads DGGITQSPKYLFRKEGQNVTLSCEQNLNHDAMYWYRQDPGQGLRLIYYSQIVNDFQKGDIAEGYSVSREKKESFPLTVTSAQKNPTAFYLCASSAGGGAETQYFGPGTRLLVL.

This clone was detected only a few times. The chain combines TRBV7-9 with TRBJ2-5, with TRBD1 identical over 8 bases. Germline V CDR1 and CDR2: SEHNR, FQNEAQ (reference sequence). CDR3 length equals 16 residues. Trimming took 5 bases from V and 3 from J; bases not matched to a gene: 11. The CDR3 loop reads CASSRQGRLAEETQYF. The CDR3 DNA is TGTGCCAGCAGCAGACAGGGGCGGCTAGCTGAAGAGACCCAGTACTTC.

Only a few counts were recorded for this clone. The V call is TRBV6-6, the J call TRBJ1-3; 8 bases are a match to TRBD1. The J segment lost 0 bases and the V segment lost 4 bases, leaving 2 bases of the junction unmatched. Per the germline V gene, CDR1 is MNHNY and CDR2 is SVGAGI (reference sequence). The CDR3 length is 15 residues. The CDR3 spells CASSSTGGSGNTIYF. The CDR3, as DNA: TGTGCCAGCAGTTCTACAGGGGGCTCTGGAAACACCATATATTTT.

V usage is TRBV2 and J usage is TRBJ2-6, with D perhaps matching TRBD1 (6 bases). Per the germline V gene, CDR1 is SNHLY and CDR2 is FYNNEI. Trimming left V 5 bases short and J 4 bases short, with 15 bases between. The length of the CDR3 is 16 residues. The CDR3 is CASSWAGTNGANVLTF. For the CDR3, the DNA is TGTGCCAGCAGTTGGGCAGGGACAAACGGGGCCAACGTCCTGACTTTC.

The chain has TRBV7-2 and TRBJ2-7; 11 bases line up with TRBD2. V lost 6 bases, J lost 7 bases, and 8 bases stayed unmatched. This CDR3 comprises 14 residues. In germline, CDR1 is SGHTA, CDR2 FQGNSA. Here the CDR3 reads CASSLAGGVWEQYF. For the CDR3, the DNA is TGTGCCAGCAGTCTAGCGGGGGGTGTCTGGGAGCAGTACTTC.

The V and J genes are TRBV6-5 and TRBJ2-2; a weak D match, TRBD1 (6 bases). Germline values: CDR1 MNHEY, CDR2 SVGAGI. With 6 bases removed from V and 6 bases from J, the gap between germline ends came to 11 bases. The CDR3 extends over 13 amino acids. CDR3 in amino acids: CASSIPGAGELFF. As DNA, the CDR3 is TGTGCCAGCAGCATACCAGGGGCCGGGGAGCTGTTTTTT.